Shown below are 5 T cell receptor beta chains from a single sample sequenced in a study of cytomegalovirus exposure and HLA in healthy donors. Primers included in the PCR were 60 Vbeta and 13 Jbeta primers. The assay was immunoSEQ multiplex PCR, and TCRdb's table has in-frame clones only and misses some. The sample comprises 150,000 to 200,000 clones, about two thirds of which are singletons, and roughly 2.5% rests with the top ten. Sample: PBMCs. These receptors were obtained from a human donor in good health.

This chain links TRBV10-3 with TRBJ2-7, with D unclear. Between the trimmed V and J ends, which lost 6 bases and 5 bases, there was a span of 14 bases. The V gene's germline CDR1 is ENHRY and CDR2 SYGVKD. The CDR3 consists of 13 residues. The CDR3 DNA reads as TGTGCCATCAGACACCATGAAAAAAACGAGCAGTACTTC. It is translated as CAIRHHEKNEQYF.

This chain uses TRBV6-1 with TRBJ1-4; 10 bases are shared with TRBD1. This CDR3 comprises 14 residues. Germline lookup yields CDR1 MNHNS and CDR2 SASEGT. The ends lost 5 bases at V and 7 bases at J; junction bases unmatched: 4. The CDR3 here is CASSSRTGGEKLFF. The CDR3 DNA reads TGTGCCAGCAGTTCACGGACAGGGGGTGAAAAACTGTTTTTT.

The chain combines TRBV6-1 with TRBJ1-2; D unclear. CDR1 is MNHNS and CDR2 is SASEGT in the germline V gene. V lost 2 bases and J 11 bases, leaving 15 bases between the germline ends. The CDR3 has 13 residues. Here the CDR3 DNA reads TGTGCCAGCAGTGAAAGTATCGGGAGGGTTTACACCTTC. It codes for CASSESIGRVYTF.

The rearrangement links TRBV4-1 to TRBJ1-5; 9 positions agree with TRBD1. The V gene's germline CDR1 is MGHRA and CDR2 YSYEKL. This CDR3 has 15 amino acids. The V and J ends lost 5 bases and 4 bases, in that order; junction bases with no gene match: 6. The CDR3 nucleotides are TGCGCCAGCAGCACCGGACAGGGGTTAAATCAGCCCCAGCATTTT. Translated, it gives CASSTGQGLNQPQHF.

This clone was found a few times. The rearrangement uses TRBV18 and TRBJ2-5; D is possibly TRBD1 (6 bases). The germline CDR1 and CDR2 sequences are KGHSH and LQKENI. V was clipped by 4 bases and J by 0 bases, with 6 bases between them. CDR3 length: 13 residues. CDR3 in DNA: TGTGCCAGCTCACGGGGGCACCAAGAGACCCAGTACTTC. This codes for CASSRGHQETQYF.